The 24 T cell receptor beta chains listed next were all sequenced from one sample in a study of OX40 agonist ivuxolimab in advanced cancers. Some clones are missing from TCRdb's copy, which holds only in-frame ones; the method was immunoSEQ multiplex PCR. This table has more than 95,000 clones, 91% appearing once. This specimen consisted of CD4+ or CD8+ T cells sorted from blood, obtained in a trial of the OX40 agonist ivuxolimab. The receptors shown here come from an adult with an advanced solid tumor such as melanoma, head and neck, liver or kidney cancer.

This clone has a single count. For the CDR3, the DNA is TGTGCCAGCAGCTCAGGGACTAGCGGGAGGAGAACCTACGAGCAGTACTTC. Encoded protein: CASSSGTSGRRTYEQYF. V gene TRBV7-2 combines with J gene TRBJ2-7; TRBD2 agrees at 15 bases. The CDR3 has 17 amino acids. Germline CDR1 and CDR2: SGHTA and FQGNSA. J gave up 2 bases and V 4 bases, and 6 bases lay outside the gene matches.

This CDR3 is CASSSSRTAKQFF. CDR3 coding DNA: TGTGCCAGCAGCTCTTCCAGGACAGCCAAGCAGTTCTTC. J is TRBJ2-1 and V is TRBV7-7; D perhaps matches TRBD1 (6 bases). CDR1 and CDR2 from the germline V gene are SSHAT and FNYEAQ (reference sequence). V shed 4 bases and J shed 11 bases, with 15 bases lying between them. This CDR3 is built from 13 residues.

CDR3 loop: CASRTTIYEQYF. The CDR3 nucleotides are TGTGCCAGCAGAACTACGATCTACGAGCAGTACTTC. The V gene is TRBV6-5, the J gene TRBJ2-7; D unresolved. The germline V gene has CDR1 MNHEY and CDR2 SVGAGI. Deletions cut 6 bases from V and 3 bases from J, with 9 bases between. The CDR3 sequence is 12 residues long.

The chain has TRBV27 and TRBJ1-2; D might be TRBD1 (6 bases). The germline gives CDR1 MNHEY, CDR2 SMNVEV (reference sequence). V was trimmed by 5 bases and J by 2 bases, leaving 18 bases between them. The CDR3 runs 16 residues. The CDR3, as DNA: TGTGCCAGCAGTGGGGTTGGGGGCAGGGGAAACTATGGCTACACCTTC. Translation: CASSGVGGRGNYGYTF.

This clone was counted only a few times. The chain employs TRBV6-1 and TRBJ1-4; 8 bases map to TRBD1. J was trimmed by 5 bases and V by 2 bases; bases with no gene match: 7. The CDR3 is made up of 16 amino acids. Germline CDR1 MNHNS, CDR2 SASEGT. CDR3 sequence: CASSEFGDRPNEKLFF. The CDR3, as DNA: TGTGCCAGCAGTGAATTTGGGGACAGGCCAAATGAAAAACTGTTTTTT.

CDR3 in DNA: TGTGCCAGCAGCAGAGAGGTCGCTGAAGCTTTCTTT. It is translated as CASSREVAEAFF. The J gene is TRBJ1-1, the V gene TRBV7-9; no clear D. The CDR3 spans 12 residues. Germline V gene data show CDR1 as SEHNR and CDR2 as FQNEAQ (reference sequence). The V gene lost 5 bases and the J gene lost 6 bases, with 10 bases spanning the gap.

V gene TRBV7-9 combines with J gene TRBJ2-7, with 7 bases that match TRBD1. The CDR3 is 14 amino acids. The germline CDR1 and CDR2 sequences are SEHNR and FQNEAQ (reference sequence). J gave up 5 bases and V 5 bases, and 9 bases lay outside the gene matches. The CDR3: CASSLRQGRDEQYF. The DNA for the CDR3 is TGTGCCAGCAGCCTCCGACAGGGAAGAGACGAGCAGTACTTC.

CDR3 sequence: CASSPGTNNEQFF. CDR3 nucleotides: TGTGCCAGCAGTCCCGGGACGAACAATGAGCAGTTCTTC. The chain has TRBV28 and TRBJ2-1; perhaps D is TRBD1 or TRBD2 (5 bases each). With 5 bases removed from V and 5 bases from J, the gap between germline ends came to 10 bases. The CDR3 sequence is 13 residues long. From germline, CDR1 is MDHEN and CDR2 SYDVKM. Filled out from reference TRBV28 and TRBJ2-1, the complete variable domain reads DVKVTQSSRYLVKRTGEKVFLECVQDMDHENMFWYRQDPGLGLRLIYFSYDVKMKEKGDIPEGYSVSREKKERFSLILESASTNQTSMYLCASSPGTNNEQFFGPGTRLTVL.

This clone was seen once. The chain employs TRBV7-8 and TRBJ1-6; 7 nucleotides align to TRBD1. Trimming removed 5 bases from V and 6 bases from J; junction bases left unmatched: 4. CDR3 size: 14 residues. Germline V gene lookup returns CDR1 SGHVS and CDR2 FQNEAQ. CDR3 bases: TGTGCCAGCAGCATAGACAGGGCTAATTCACCCCTCCACTTT. Its translation is CASSIDRANSPLHF.

This chain uses TRBV27 with TRBJ1-1; D is ambiguous. V dropped 5 bases and J dropped 1 base, with 20 bases sitting between them. The CDR3 spans 17 residues. Germline assignment: CDR1 MNHEY and CDR2 SMNVEV (reference sequence). The CDR3 DNA is TGTGCCAGCAGTAATTCCCGGTTTTCTGGTCGGAACACTGAAGCTTTCTTT. Its translation is CASSNSRFSGRNTEAFF.

This clone showed up just once. The J gene is TRBJ1-1, the V gene TRBV5-4, with D maybe TRBD1 (6 bases). The germline gives CDR1 SGHNT, CDR2 YYREEE (reference sequence). There are 18 residues in the CDR3. Trimming took off 5 bases at V and 3 bases at J, with 26 bases between the two ends. As DNA, the CDR3 is TGTGCCAGCAGACAGGGTAGCGTTTCGGCAGGTTGGGACACTGAAGCTTTCTTT. It encodes CASRQGSVSAGWDTEAFF.

V is TRBV27 and J is TRBJ1-1; maybe TRBD1 (5 bases). There are 16 residues in the CDR3. The germline V and J ends were trimmed by 5 bases and 5 bases, with 21 bases remaining between them. Germline assignment: CDR1 MNHEY and CDR2 SMNVEV (reference sequence). The CDR3 DNA reads TGTGCCAGCAGTCCCCCGAGGCAGGGAGTTAGGACTGAAGCTTTCTTT. It yields the protein CASSPPRQGVRTEAFF.

In nucleotides, the CDR3 is TGCGCCAGCAGCTTCGGGGGGACAGGGAGATACAATGAGCAGTTCTTC. It encodes CASSFGGTGRYNEQFF. The chain uses TRBV5-1 and TRBJ2-1, with 9 bases lining up with TRBD1. The CDR3 is made up of 16 amino acids. The germline CDR1 and CDR2 sequences are SGHRS and YFSETQ. Losses at the gene ends were 2 bases for V and 4 bases for J; bases not matched to a gene: 7.

The V call is TRBV11-2, the J call TRBJ2-3; tentative D call: TRBD2 (6 bases). The CDR3 has 17 residues. V was cut by 1 base and J by 2 bases, with 16 bases left in between. Germline-derived CDR1 and CDR2 are SGHAT and FQNNGV. In DNA form, the CDR3 reads TGTGCCAGCAGCTTAGGAACCTGGCTAGCGCCCACAGATACGCAGTATTTT. Protein: CASSLGTWLAPTDTQYF. Full variable domain (missing parts from reference TRBV11-2 and TRBJ2-3): EAGVAQSPRYKIIEKRQSVAFWCNPISGHATLYWYQQILGQGPKLLIQFQNNGVVDDSQLPKDRFSAERLKGVDSTLKIQPAKLEDSAVYLCASSLGTWLAPTDTQYFGPGTRLTVL.

The chain combines TRBV6-4 with TRBJ1-3, with D unresolved. Germline V gives CDR1 MRHNA, CDR2 SNTAGT. CDR3 length: 17 amino acids. V was cut by 0 bases and J by 0 bases, with 12 bases left in between. The CDR3 DNA reads as TGTGCCAGCAGTGACTCGAGTAGGTACCACTCTGGAAACACCATATATTTT. Its translation: CASSDSSRYHSGNTIYF.

This CDR3 is CASSLALAGGKSTDTQYF. Written as DNA, the CDR3 is TGCGCCAGCAGCTTGGCCCTAGCGGGAGGGAAGAGCACAGATACGCAGTATTTT. V gene TRBV5-1 combines with J gene TRBJ2-3, with TRBD2 matching over 12 bases. This CDR3 has 18 residues. Germline V gene lookup returns CDR1 SGHRS and CDR2 YFSETQ. V trimming: 0 bases; J trimming: 0 bases; junction bases outside the gene matches: 5.

V is TRBV9 and J is TRBJ2-2; no clear D gene. V lost 0 bases, J lost 13 bases, and 13 bases lay in between. The CDR3 consists of 13 residues. The germline V gene encodes CDR1 SGDLS and CDR2 YYNGEE. In nucleotides, the CDR3 is TGTGCCAGCAGCGTAGAAGTCCGAACGGCGCTGTTTTTT. This translates into CASSVEVRTALFF.

The chain links TRBV5-6 to TRBJ1-1; the D is unclear. The CDR3 covers 15 residues. CDR1 SGHDT and CDR2 YYEEEE come from the germline V gene. The V end lost 0 bases, the J end lost 0 bases, and 9 bases lay between the germline ends. CDR3: CASSLGPKMNTEAFF. Here the CDR3 DNA reads TGTGCCAGCAGCTTGGGGCCGAAGATGAACACTGAAGCTTTCTTT.

The chain has TRBV5-1 and TRBJ1-1; weak D call: TRBD1 (6 bases). This CDR3 contains 14 residues. V was trimmed by 4 bases and J by 4 bases, leaving 14 bases between them. In germline, CDR1 is SGHRS, CDR2 YFSETQ. Here the CDR3 DNA reads TGCGCCAGCAGCGTCGTGGGGGCGGGCACTGAAGCTTTCTTT. This codes for CASSVVGAGTEAFF.

This rearrangement joins TRBV11-2 to TRBJ1-3; 7 nucleotides agree with TRBD1. CDR3 length equals 16 residues. V shed 5 bases and J 3 bases; nucleotides not matched to a gene: 10. Looked up from germline, CDR1 is SGHAT and CDR2 is FQNNGV. DNA of the CDR3: TGTGCCAGCAGCCTGCACAACAGGGGTGGTGGAAACACCATATATTTT. Translated, it gives CASSLHNRGGGNTIYF.

The sample holds one count of this clone. Written as DNA, the CDR3 is TGTGCCAGCCGGGGAGGGGGGTACGAGCAGTACTTC. It yields the protein CASRGGGYEQYF. The gene calls are TRBV6-6 and TRBJ2-7; weak D call: TRBD2 (7 bases). Trimming cost V 8 bases and J 4 bases, with 12 bases left between them. The germline V gene encodes CDR1 MNHNY and CDR2 SVGAGI (reference sequence). This CDR3 spans 12 amino acids.

The chain employs TRBV27 and TRBJ2-3; TRBD1 matches at 9 bases. V gave up 6 bases and J gave up 4 bases; unmatched junction bases: 11. The CDR3 runs 16 residues. Per the germline V gene, CDR1 is MNHEY and CDR2 is SMNVEV (reference sequence). For the CDR3, the DNA is TGTGCCAGCAGCACAGCTGGGACAGGGAGGGCAGATACGCAGTATTTT. Its translation is CASSTAGTGRADTQYF.

The V gene is TRBV7-6, the J gene TRBJ1-1, with D unclear. The ends were cut back, 4 bases at V and 6 bases at J, with 6 bases in the middle. Germline CDR1 is SGHVS and CDR2 is FNYEAQ. The CDR3 sequence is 11 residues long. The CDR3 DNA is TGTGCCAGCAGCTCAGGATCTGAAGCTTTCTTT. Residues: CASSSGSEAFF.

The genes are TRBV4-2 and TRBJ2-7; a weak D match, TRBD1 (6 bases). Trimming left V 4 bases short and J 2 bases short, with 12 bases between. In germline, CDR1 is LGHNA, CDR2 YNFKEQ. This CDR3 spans 14 amino acids. The CDR3 reads CASSPRTETYEQYF. CDR3 nucleotide sequence: TGTGCCAGCAGCCCACGGACAGAAACCTACGAGCAGTACTTC.